These 5 T cell receptor beta chains were all obtained from the same sample, sequenced in a study of T-cell reconstitution after alpha-beta-depleted transplantation in children. A TCRbeta library incorporating unique molecular identifiers was prepared. TCRdb independently ran MiXCR on the PCR reads; one entry per CDR3 protein. The sample lists about 110,000 distinct CDR3 sequences, 10% occurring once. Sequences were derived from PBMCs from the stem cell graft donor, sampled from the stem cell graft. The receptors come from a human donor who donated a stem cell graft to a child with acute lymphoblastic leukemia.

This clonotype was picked up many times. J is TRBJ2-7 and V is TRBV2; D is unclear. Germline assignment: CDR1 SNHLY and CDR2 FYNNEI. The V and J ends lost 7 bases and 3 bases respectively, with 7 bases between them. The CDR3 is 11 amino acids. As DNA, the CDR3 is TGTGCCAGCACAGTATACTACGAGCAGTACTTC. This codes for CASTVYYEQYF.

This clonotype occurred many times. The chain combines TRBV5-1 with TRBJ2-7; D gene unclear. V was shortened by 3 bases and J by 5 bases, with 15 bases between the two germline ends. Germline CDR1 SGHRS, CDR2 YFSETQ. The CDR3 is 14 amino acids. The CDR3, as DNA: TGCGCCAGCAGCTCCGGTCGAGTGGACCACGAGCAGTACTTC. Its protein product is CASSSGRVDHEQYF.

Ten or more counts support this clonotype. The gene calls are TRBV12-3 or TRBV12-4 and TRBJ1-5; D is undetermined. The CDR3 is 14 residues long. The V end lost 5 bases, the J end lost 4 bases, and 12 bases lay between the germline ends. The CDR3 coding sequence is TGTGCCAGCAGTCCTAGACTTCGTAATCAGCCCCAGCATTTT. As protein: CASSPRLRNQPQHF.

The sample holds many counts of this clonotype. The J gene is TRBJ1-1, the V gene TRBV6-5; TRBD1 might be the D (5 bases). The CDR3 covers 15 residues. From germline, CDR1 is MNHEY and CDR2 SVGAGI. V lost 0 bases and J lost 1, with 9 bases in between. CDR3 in amino acids: CASSYSGVQNTEAFF. The CDR3 DNA reads TGTGCCAGCAGTTACTCGGGGGTCCAGAACACTGAAGCTTTCTTT.

The J gene is TRBJ2-1, the V gene TRBV18; D not certain. Germline V lookup: CDR1 KGHSH, CDR2 LQKENI. The CDR3 has 15 residues. V lost 2 bases and J lost 10, with 18 bases in between. For the CDR3, the DNA is TGTGCCAGCTCACCATGGCCGGGTGAGGTGGGGGAGCAGTTCTTC. Translating it yields CASSPWPGEVGEQFF. The full variable domain, completed using reference TRBV18 and TRBJ2-1, is NAGVMQNPRHLVRRRGQEARLRCSPMKGHSHVYWYRQLPEEGLKFMVYLQKENIIDESGMPKERFSAEFPKEGPSILRIQQVVRGDSAAYFCASSPWPGEVGEQFFGPGTRLTVL.